Below, 7 T cell receptor beta chains from the same sample are listed, as sequenced in a study of technical replicates of blood from several donors. Profiled with immunoSEQ multiplex PCR; TCRdb holds only in-frame clones, not every one. The sample lists tens of thousands of clones; approximately 94% were seen once. Specimen: T cells isolated from PBMCs. Source of these receptors: a human donor in good health.

This rearrangement joins TRBV4-1 to TRBJ2-3; D is undetermined. The germline V gene has CDR1 MGHRA and CDR2 YSYEKL. The CDR3 contains 16 residues. V lost 3 bases, J lost 0 bases, and 13 bases lay in between. The CDR3, as DNA: TGCGCCAGCAGCCACCCCCGTCCCGCGAGCACAGATACGCAGTATTTT. Amino acid sequence: CASSHPRPASTDTQYF.

This rearrangement joins TRBV5-1 to TRBJ1-1, with a weak D call TRBD1 (5 bases). V was clipped by 4 bases and J by 0 bases, with 10 bases between them. The germline gives CDR1 SGHRS, CDR2 YFSETQ. CDR3 length: 14 residues. The CDR3 loop is CASSPGGMNTEAFF. The CDR3 DNA is TGCGCCAGCAGCCCGGGGGGGATGAACACTGAAGCTTTCTTT.

The J gene is TRBJ2-3, the V gene TRBV18, with TRBD2 as a possible D gene (5 bases). With 3 bases removed from V and 0 bases from J, the gap between germline ends came to 16 bases. In germline, CDR1 is KGHSH, CDR2 LQKENI. The CDR3 has 17 amino acids. As DNA, the CDR3 is TGTGCCAGCTCACCCCTTGAGGGTGTTACTAGCACAGATACGCAGTATTTT. Translating it yields CASSPLEGVTSTDTQYF.

This clone showed up just once. The chain combines TRBV19 with TRBJ1-1; 9 bases are shared with TRBD1. Germline assignment: CDR1 LNHDA and CDR2 SQIVND (reference sequence). The CDR3 is made up of 16 amino acids. The V segment lost 7 bases and the J segment 0 bases; nucleotides outside the gene matches: 9. The CDR3 nucleotides are TGTGCCAGTAAGGTGACAGGGGGACCCATGAACACTGAAGCTTTCTTT. This gives the protein CASKVTGGPMNTEAFF. The variable domain in full, with the rest retrieved from reference TRBV19 and TRBJ1-1, is DGGITQSPKYLFRKEGQNVTLSCEQNLNHDAMYWYRQDPGQGLRLIYYSQIVNDFQKGDIAEGYSVSREKKESFPLTVTSAQKNPTAFYLCASKVTGGPMNTEAFFGQGTRLTVV.

The rearrangement links TRBV11-3 to TRBJ1-4, with D possibly being TRBD1 (5 bases). The germline CDR1 and CDR2 sequences are SGHNT and YENEEA. The CDR3 extends over 13 amino acids. The V gene lost 1 base and the J gene lost 7 bases, with 7 bases spanning the gap. DNA for the CDR3: TGTGCCAGCAGCTTAGGGGGGGTTGAAAAACTGTTTTTT. It yields the protein CASSLGGVEKLFF. Full variable domain (missing parts from reference TRBV11-3 and TRBJ1-4): EAGVVQSPRYKIIEKKQPVAFWCNPISGHNTLYWYLQNLGQGPELLIRYENEEAVDDSQLPKDRFSAERLKGVDSTLKIQPAELGDSAVYLCASSLGGVEKLFFGSGTQLSVL.

The chain carries TRBV5-1 and TRBJ2-1; 8 bases line up with TRBD2. With 4 bases clipped from V and 6 bases from J, the junction kept 3 bases outside the gene matches. The CDR3 sequence is 13 residues long. CDR1 SGHRS and CDR2 YFSETQ come from the germline V gene. CDR3 sequence reads: CASSAGTSNEQFF. The CDR3 nucleotides read TGCGCCAGCAGCGCCGGGACTAGCAATGAGCAGTTCTTC.

The V and J genes are TRBV6-1 and TRBJ2-3; 11 bases fit TRBD2. Germline V lookup: CDR1 MNHNS, CDR2 SASEGT. This CDR3 has 15 residues. Trimming at V came to 7 bases and at J to 5 bases, leaving 8 bases not matched to a gene. The CDR3 sequence is CASNDIAGGGDTQYF. DNA for the CDR3: TGTGCCAGCAACGACATAGCGGGAGGGGGAGATACGCAGTATTTT.